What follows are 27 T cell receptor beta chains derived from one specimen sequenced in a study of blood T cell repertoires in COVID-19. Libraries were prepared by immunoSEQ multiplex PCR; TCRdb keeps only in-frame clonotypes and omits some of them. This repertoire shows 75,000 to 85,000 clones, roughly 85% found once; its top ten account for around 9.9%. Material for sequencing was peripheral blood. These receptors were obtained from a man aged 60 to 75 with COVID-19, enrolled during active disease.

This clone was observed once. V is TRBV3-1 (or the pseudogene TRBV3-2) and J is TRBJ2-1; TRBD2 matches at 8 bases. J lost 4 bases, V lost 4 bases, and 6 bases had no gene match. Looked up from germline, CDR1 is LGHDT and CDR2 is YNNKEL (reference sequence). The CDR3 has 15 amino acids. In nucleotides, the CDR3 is TGTGCCAGCAGCCCCGGGAGCGGGGGATACAATGAGCAGTTCTTC. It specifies CASSPGSGGYNEQFF.

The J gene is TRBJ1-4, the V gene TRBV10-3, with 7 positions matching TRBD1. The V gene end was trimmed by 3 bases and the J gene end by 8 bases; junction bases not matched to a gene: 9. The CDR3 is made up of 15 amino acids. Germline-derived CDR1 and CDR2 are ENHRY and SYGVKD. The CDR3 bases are TGTGCCATCAGTGACCCCTTACAGGGGATGGAAAAACTGTTTTTT. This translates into CAISDPLQGMEKLFF.

CDR3 in DNA: TGTGCCAGCAGTTACCCGGACTATTACCACGAGCAGTACTTC. Its protein product is CASSYPDYYHEQYF. This sequence joins TRBV6-2 or TRBV6-3 and TRBJ2-7, with a possible D match to TRBD2 (6 bases). CDR1 MNHEY and CDR2 SVGEGT come from the germline V gene. Between the trimmed V and J ends, which lost 2 bases and 5 bases, there was a span of 13 bases. The CDR3 has 14 amino acids.

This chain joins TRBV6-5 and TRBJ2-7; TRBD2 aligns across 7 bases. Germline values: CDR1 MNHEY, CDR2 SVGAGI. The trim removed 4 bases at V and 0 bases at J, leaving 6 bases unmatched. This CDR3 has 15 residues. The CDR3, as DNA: TGTGCCAGCAGTTCCGGGACTAAGAGCTCCTACGAGCAGTACTTC. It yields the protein CASSSGTKSSYEQYF.

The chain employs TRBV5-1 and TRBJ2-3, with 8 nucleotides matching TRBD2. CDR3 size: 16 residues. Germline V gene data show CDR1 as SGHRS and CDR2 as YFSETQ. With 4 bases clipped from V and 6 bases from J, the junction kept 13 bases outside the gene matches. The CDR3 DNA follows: TGCGCCAGCAGCCTGGAAAGCGGGAGTATAACCGATACGCAGTATTTT. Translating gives CASSLESGSITDTQYF. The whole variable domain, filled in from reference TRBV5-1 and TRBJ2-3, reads KAGVTQTPRYLIKTRGQQVTLSCSPISGHRSVSWYQQTPGQGLQFLFEYFSETQRNKGNFPGRFSGRQFSNSRSEMNVSTLELGDSALYLCASSLESGSITDTQYFGPGTRLTVL.

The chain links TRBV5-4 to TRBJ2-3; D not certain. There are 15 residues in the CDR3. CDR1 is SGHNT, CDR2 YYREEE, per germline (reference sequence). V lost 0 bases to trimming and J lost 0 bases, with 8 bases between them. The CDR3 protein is CASSLAPQSTDTQYF. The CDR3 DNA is TGTGCCAGCAGCTTGGCACCGCAGAGCACAGATACGCAGTATTTT.

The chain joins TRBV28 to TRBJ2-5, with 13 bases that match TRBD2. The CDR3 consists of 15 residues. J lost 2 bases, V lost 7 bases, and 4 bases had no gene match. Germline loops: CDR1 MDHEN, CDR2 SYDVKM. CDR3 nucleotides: TGTGCCAGCACCCTGACTAGCGGGGGGCAAGAGACCCAGTACTTC. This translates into CASTLTSGGQETQYF.

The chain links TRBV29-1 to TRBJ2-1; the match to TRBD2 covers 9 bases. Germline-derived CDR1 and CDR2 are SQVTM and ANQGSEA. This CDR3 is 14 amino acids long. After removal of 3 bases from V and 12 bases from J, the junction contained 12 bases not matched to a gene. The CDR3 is CSVELAGPGSGQFF. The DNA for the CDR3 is TGCAGCGTTGAGCTAGCGGGACCCGGGTCCGGGCAGTTCTTC.

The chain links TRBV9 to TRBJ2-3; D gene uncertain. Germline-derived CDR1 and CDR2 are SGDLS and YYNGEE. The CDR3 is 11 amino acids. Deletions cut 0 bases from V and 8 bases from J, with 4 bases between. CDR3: CASSVDGTQYF. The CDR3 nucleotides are TGTGCCAGCAGCGTAGACGGTACGCAGTATTTT.

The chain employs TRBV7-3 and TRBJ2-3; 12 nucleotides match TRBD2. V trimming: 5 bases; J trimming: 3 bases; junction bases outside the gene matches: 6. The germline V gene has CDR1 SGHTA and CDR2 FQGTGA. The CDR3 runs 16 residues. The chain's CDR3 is CASSLTSGGVTDTQYF. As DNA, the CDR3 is TGTGCCAGCAGCCTGACTAGCGGGGGTGTGACAGATACGCAGTATTTT.

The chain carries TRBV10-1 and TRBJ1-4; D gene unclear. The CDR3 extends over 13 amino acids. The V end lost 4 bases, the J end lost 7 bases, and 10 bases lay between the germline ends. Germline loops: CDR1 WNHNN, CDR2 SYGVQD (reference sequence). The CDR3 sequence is CASSVKRGEKLFF. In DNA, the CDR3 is TGCGCCAGCAGTGTCAAACGGGGTGAAAAACTGTTTTTT.

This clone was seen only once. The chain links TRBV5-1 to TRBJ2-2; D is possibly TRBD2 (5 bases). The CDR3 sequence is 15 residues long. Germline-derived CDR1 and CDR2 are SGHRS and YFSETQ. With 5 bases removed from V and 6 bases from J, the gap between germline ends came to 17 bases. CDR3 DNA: TGCGCCAGCAGGGGAGAGGGTGGCGGCGCCGGGGAGCTGTTTTTT. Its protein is CASRGEGGGAGELFF.

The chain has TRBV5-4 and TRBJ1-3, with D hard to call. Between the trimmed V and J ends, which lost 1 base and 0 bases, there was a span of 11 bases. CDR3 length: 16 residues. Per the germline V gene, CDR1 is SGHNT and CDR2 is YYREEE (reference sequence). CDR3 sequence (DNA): TGTGCCAGCAGCTTGAGAAACAGCAACTCTGGAAACACCATATATTTT. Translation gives CASSLRNSNSGNTIYF.

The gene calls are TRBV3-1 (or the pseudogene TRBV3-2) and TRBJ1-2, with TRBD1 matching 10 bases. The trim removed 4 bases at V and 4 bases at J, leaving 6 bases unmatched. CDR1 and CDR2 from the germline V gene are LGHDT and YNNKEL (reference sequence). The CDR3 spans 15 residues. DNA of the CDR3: TGTGCCAGCAGCCCGCGGACAGGGGGAAGCTATGGCTACACCTTC. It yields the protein CASSPRTGGSYGYTF.

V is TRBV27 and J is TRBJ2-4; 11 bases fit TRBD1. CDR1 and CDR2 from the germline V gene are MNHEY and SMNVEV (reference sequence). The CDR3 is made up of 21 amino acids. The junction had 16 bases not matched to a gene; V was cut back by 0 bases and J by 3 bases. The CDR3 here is CASSLSYLSGTGGFGKNIQYF. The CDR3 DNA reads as TGTGCCAGCAGTTTATCGTATTTAAGTGGGACAGGGGGATTCGGCAAAAACATTCAGTACTTC.

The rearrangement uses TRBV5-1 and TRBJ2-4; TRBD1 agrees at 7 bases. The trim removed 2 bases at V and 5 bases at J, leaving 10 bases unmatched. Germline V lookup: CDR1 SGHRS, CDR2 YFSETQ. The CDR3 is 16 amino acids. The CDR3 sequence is CASSLVSGTEENIQYF. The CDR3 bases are TGCGCCAGCAGCTTAGTGTCCGGGACAGAAGAAAACATTCAGTACTTC.

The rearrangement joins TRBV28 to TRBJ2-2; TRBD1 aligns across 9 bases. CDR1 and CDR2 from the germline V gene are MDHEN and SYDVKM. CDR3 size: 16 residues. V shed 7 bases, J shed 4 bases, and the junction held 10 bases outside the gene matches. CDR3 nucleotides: TGTGCCAGCACCCCGGCCGGGACAGGGTCCACCGGGGAGCTGTTTTTT. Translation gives CASTPAGTGSTGELFF. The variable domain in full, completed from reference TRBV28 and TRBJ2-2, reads DVKVTQSSRYLVKRTGEKVFLECVQDMDHENMFWYRQDPGLGLRLIYFSYDVKMKEKGDIPEGYSVSREKKERFSLILESASTNQTSMYLCASTPAGTGSTGELFFGEGSRLTVL.

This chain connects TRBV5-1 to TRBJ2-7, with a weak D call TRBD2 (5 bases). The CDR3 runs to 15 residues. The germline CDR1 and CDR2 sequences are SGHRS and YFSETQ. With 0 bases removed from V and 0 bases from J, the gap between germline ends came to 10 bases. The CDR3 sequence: CASSLGSETSYEQYF. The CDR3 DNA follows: TGCGCCAGCAGCTTGGGTAGCGAGACCTCCTACGAGCAGTACTTC.

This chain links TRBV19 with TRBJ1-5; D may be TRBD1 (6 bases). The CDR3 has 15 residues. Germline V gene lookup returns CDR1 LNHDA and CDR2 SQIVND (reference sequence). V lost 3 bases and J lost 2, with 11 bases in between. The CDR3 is CASSILGGGNQPQHF. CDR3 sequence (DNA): TGTGCCAGTAGTATTCTAGGGGGAGGCAATCAGCCCCAGCATTTT.

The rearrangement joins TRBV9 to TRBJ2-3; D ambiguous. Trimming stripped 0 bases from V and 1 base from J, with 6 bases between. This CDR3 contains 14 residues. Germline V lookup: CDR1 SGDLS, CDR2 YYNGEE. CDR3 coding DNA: TGTGCCAGCAGCGTAGGGCCGCGCACAGATACGCAGTATTTT. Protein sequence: CASSVGPRTDTQYF.

Here the CDR3 reads CASSATPGQGFDEQFF. CDR3 bases: TGTGCCAGCAGTGCAACTCCGGGACAGGGTTTCGATGAGCAGTTCTTC. This rearrangement joins TRBV2 to TRBJ2-1; TRBD1 matches 9 bases. The CDR3 spans 16 residues. Germline CDR1 is SNHLY and CDR2 is FYNNEI. The junction had 12 bases not matched to a gene; V was cut back by 4 bases and J by 8 bases.

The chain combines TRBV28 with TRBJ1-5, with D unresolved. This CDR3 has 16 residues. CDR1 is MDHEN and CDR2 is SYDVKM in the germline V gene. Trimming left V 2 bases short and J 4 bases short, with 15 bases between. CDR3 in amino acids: CASSLGLAGSNQPQHF. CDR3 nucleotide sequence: TGTGCCAGCAGTTTAGGTTTGGCAGGATCAAATCAGCCCCAGCATTTT.

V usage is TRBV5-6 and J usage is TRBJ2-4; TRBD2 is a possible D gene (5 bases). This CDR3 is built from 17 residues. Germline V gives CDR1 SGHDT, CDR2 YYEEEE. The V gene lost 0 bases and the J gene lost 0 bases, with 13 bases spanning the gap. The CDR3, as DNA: TGTGCCAGCAGCTTGGGGGTAGCGCGACTAGCCAAAAACATTCAGTACTTC. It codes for CASSLGVARLAKNIQYF.

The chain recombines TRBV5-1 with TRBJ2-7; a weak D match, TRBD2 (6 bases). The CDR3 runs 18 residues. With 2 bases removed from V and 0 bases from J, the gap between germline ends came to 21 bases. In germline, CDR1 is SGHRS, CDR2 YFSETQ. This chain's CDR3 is CASSLGTINRDFSYEQYF. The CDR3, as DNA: TGCGCCAGCAGCTTAGGTACGATTAACCGGGACTTCTCCTACGAGCAGTACTTC.

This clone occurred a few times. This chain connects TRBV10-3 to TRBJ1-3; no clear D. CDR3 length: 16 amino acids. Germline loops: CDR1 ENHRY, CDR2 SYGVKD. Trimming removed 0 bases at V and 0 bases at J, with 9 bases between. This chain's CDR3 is CAISESRGASGNTIYF. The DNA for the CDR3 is TGTGCCATCAGTGAGTCTCGGGGTGCCTCTGGAAACACCATATATTTT.

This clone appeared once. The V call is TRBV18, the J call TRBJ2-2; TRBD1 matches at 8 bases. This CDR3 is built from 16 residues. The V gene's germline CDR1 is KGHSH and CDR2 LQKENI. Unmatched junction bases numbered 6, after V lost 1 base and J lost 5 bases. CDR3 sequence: CASSPRQGAETGELFF. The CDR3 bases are TGTGCCAGCTCACCACGGCAGGGGGCGGAAACCGGGGAGCTGTTTTTT.

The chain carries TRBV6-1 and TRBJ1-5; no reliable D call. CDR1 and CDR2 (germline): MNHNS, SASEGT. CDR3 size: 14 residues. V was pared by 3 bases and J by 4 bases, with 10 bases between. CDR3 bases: TGTGCCAGCAGTGACCAACGGAGGAATCAGCCCCAGCATTTT. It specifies CASSDQRRNQPQHF.